A single sample is the source of the 32 T cell receptor beta chains below, sequenced in a study of PD-L1 blockade in urothelial cancer. The protocol was immunoSEQ multiplex PCR, while the TCRdb copy is restricted to in-frame clones and leaves out a portion. The sample consists of more than 35,000 clones, just over 35% of them appearing once. Sequences were derived from tumor tissue, sampled before atezolizumab (anti-PD-L1) treatment. These receptors were taken from a man in his fifties or sixties with urothelial cancer.

This clone turned up a few times. This chain connects TRBV11-3 to TRBJ2-7; no definite D call. CDR1 is SGHNT and CDR2 is YENEEA in the germline V gene. There are 14 residues in the CDR3. With 4 bases removed from V and 3 bases from J, the gap between germline ends came to 13 bases. CDR3 loop: CASSSVRTGYEQYF. The CDR3 region has the DNA TGTGCCAGCAGCTCCGTTCGGACGGGCTACGAGCAGTACTTC.

This clone has just one count. The V and J genes are TRBV29-1 and TRBJ2-5; 7 bases align to TRBD1. This CDR3 has 14 amino acids. V was pared by 4 bases and J by 6 bases, with 11 bases of the junction left unmatched. CDR1 and CDR2 (germline): SQVTM, ANQGSEA. The CDR3 bases are TGCAGCGTTGCGGGTCACTCGGGACAGAAGACCCAGTACTTC. It encodes CSVAGHSGQKTQYF.

In DNA form, the CDR3 reads TGCAGCGTTCAGGGACTAGCGGATGTTCCCGTTTACAATGAGCAGTTCTTC. It yields the protein CSVQGLADVPVYNEQFF. The rearrangement joins TRBV29-1 to TRBJ2-1, with 11 bases fitting TRBD2. CDR3 length equals 17 residues. Germline trimming cut 5 bases from V and 4 bases from J; bases unmatched to any gene: 13. CDR1 and CDR2 (germline): SQVTM, ANQGSEA.

The chain has TRBV4-1 and TRBJ1-1; D is undetermined. V was shortened by 1 base and J by 1 base, with 10 bases between the two germline ends. The CDR3 covers 15 residues. CDR1 MGHRA and CDR2 YSYEKL come from the germline V gene. The CDR3 region has the DNA TGCGCCAGCAGCCAAGCTAGTGCAGGGAACACTGAAGCTTTCTTT. It is translated as CASSQASAGNTEAFF.

This chain joins TRBV18 and TRBJ1-4, with D possibly matching TRBD1 (6 bases). The CDR3 spans 15 residues. With 3 bases removed from V and 3 bases from J, the gap between germline ends came to 11 bases. The germline gives CDR1 KGHSH, CDR2 LQKENI. DNA of the CDR3: TGTGCCAGCTCACCCATGACAGGATCTAATGAAAAACTGTTTTTT. Translation gives CASSPMTGSNEKLFF.

This clone was observed a few times. The V gene is TRBV9, the J gene TRBJ1-2; D might be TRBD1 (5 bases). The germline V and J ends were trimmed by 2 bases and 4 bases, with 9 bases remaining between them. The CDR3 contains 13 residues. The germline gives CDR1 SGDLS, CDR2 YYNGEE. The CDR3, as DNA: TGTGCCAGCAGCGTCCAGGGAGGCTATGGCTACACCTTC. As protein: CASSVQGGYGYTF.

This chain uses TRBV19 with TRBJ2-7; D possibly corresponds to TRBD2 (6 bases). CDR1 and CDR2 from the germline V gene are LNHDA and SQIVND (reference sequence). The germline V and J ends were trimmed by 9 bases and 5 bases, with 17 bases remaining between them. The CDR3 has 13 amino acids. The chain's CDR3 is CASADLPGDEQYF. Here the CDR3 DNA reads TGTGCCAGCGCGGACCTACCGGGGGACGAGCAGTACTTC.

The genes are TRBV14 and TRBJ2-7; 9 bases are shared with TRBD1. The CDR3 consists of 15 residues. CDR1 is SGHDN and CDR2 is FVKESK in the germline V gene. V lost 0 bases and J lost 5; bases outside the gene matches: 5. CDR3 amino acids: CASSQDWDRVDEQYF. The CDR3 DNA reads TGTGCCAGCAGCCAAGATTGGGACAGGGTGGACGAGCAGTACTTC.

The count of this clone is one. The chain recombines TRBV23-1 with TRBJ1-3; the match to TRBD1 covers 9 bases. TRBV23-1 is an ORF, with its function uncertain. The CDR3 runs 15 residues. The J segment lost 4 bases and the V segment lost 5 bases, leaving 6 bases of the junction unmatched. The CDR3 spells CASSAGTGIGNTIYF. CDR3 DNA: TGCGCCAGCAGTGCGGGGACAGGGATCGGAAACACCATATATTTT.

This sequence joins TRBV19 and TRBJ2-4; 9 bases line up with TRBD2. Per the germline V gene, CDR1 is LNHDA and CDR2 is SQIVND (reference sequence). The ends lost 5 bases at V and 0 bases at J; junction bases unmatched: 8. This CDR3 region has 17 residues. CDR3 in amino acids: CASSVLGTSLAKNIQYF. The CDR3 DNA sequence: TGTGCCAGTAGTGTACTCGGGACTAGCTTAGCCAAAAACATTCAGTACTTC.

This chain links TRBV6-8 with TRBJ2-3; no reliable D call. Per the germline V gene, CDR1 is MNHGY and CDR2 is SAAAGT. Trimming took 10 bases from V and 5 from J, leaving 13 bases between them. CDR3 length equals 12 residues. The CDR3 bases are TGTGCCACCGGAGCTTGGAGAGATACGCAGTATTTT. This translates into CATGAWRDTQYF.

There are many counts of this clone. The gene calls are TRBV11-3 and TRBJ1-2, with 8 positions matching TRBD1. The length of the CDR3 is 14 residues. With 6 bases clipped from V and 5 bases from J, the junction kept 8 bases outside the gene matches. Germline V gene sequence: CDR1 SGHNT, CDR2 YENEEA. This chain's CDR3 is CASSLQGASYGYTF. For the CDR3, the DNA is TGTGCCAGCAGTCTCCAGGGGGCTAGTTATGGCTACACCTTC.

This clone was picked up a small number of times. This rearrangement joins TRBV23-1 to TRBJ2-2, with TRBD2 identical over 11 bases. TRBV23-1 counts as an open reading frame of uncertain function. V was clipped by 6 bases and J by 1 base; unmatched bases: 4. The CDR3 consists of 16 residues. The CDR3 here is CASSLAGGRNTGELFF. The DNA of the CDR3 is TGCGCCAGCAGCTTAGCGGGGGGGCGGAACACCGGGGAGCTGTTTTTT.

There are a few counts of this clone. At the DNA level, this CDR3 is encoded by other sequences in the same sample as well. This sequence joins TRBV6-8 and TRBJ2-7; D unclear. The V and J ends lost 0 bases and 3 bases respectively, with 6 bases between them. Looked up from germline, CDR1 is MNHGY and CDR2 is SAAAGT. This CDR3 contains 13 residues. CDR3 in DNA: TGTGCCAGCAGTTACTCGGGCAACTACGAGCAGTACTTC. Its protein product is CASSYSGNYEQYF.

This clone was counted only a few times. The chain joins TRBV18 to TRBJ2-1, with D perhaps TRBD2 (6 bases). Germline CDR1 is KGHSH and CDR2 is LQKENI. V was shortened by 2 bases and J by 6 bases, with 11 bases between the two germline ends. There are 14 residues in the CDR3. The DNA of the CDR3 is TGTGCCAGCTCACCATCGCGGGGCTCCAATGAGCAGTTCTTC. This gives the protein CASSPSRGSNEQFF. Filled out from reference TRBV18 and TRBJ2-1, the complete variable domain reads NAGVMQNPRHLVRRRGQEARLRCSPMKGHSHVYWYRQLPEEGLKFMVYLQKENIIDESGMPKERFSAEFPKEGPSILRIQQVVRGDSAAYFCASSPSRGSNEQFFGPGTRLTVL.

This clone was recorded at least ten times. The chain combines TRBV4-1 with TRBJ2-3; D unclear. Germline CDR1 is MGHRA and CDR2 is YSYEKL. V was pared by 1 base and J by 5 bases, with 10 bases between. The CDR3 totals 14 residues. The DNA for the CDR3 is TGCGCCAGCAGCCAAGTAGGTGCAAGAGATACGCAGTATTTT. Its translation is CASSQVGARDTQYF.

V and J are TRBV9 and TRBJ2-1; 8 nucleotides agree with TRBD2. The CDR3 loop spans 17 amino acids. V was clipped by 0 bases and J by 5 bases; unmatched bases: 10. The germline V gene has CDR1 SGDLS and CDR2 YYNGEE. The CDR3 nucleotides are TGTGCCAGCAGCGTAGGGCATAGCGGGAAGGTAAACAATGAGCAGTTCTTC. As protein: CASSVGHSGKVNNEQFF.

This clone was observed a few times. This chain uses TRBV6-8 with TRBJ2-3, with D tentatively TRBD1 (6 bases). Trimming took off 5 bases at V and 2 bases at J, with 11 bases between the two ends. CDR3 length equals 14 residues. Germline CDR1 MNHGY, CDR2 SAAAGT. CDR3 loop: CASSHQGNTDTQYF. The CDR3 DNA reads as TGTGCCAGCAGTCATCAGGGGAACACAGATACGCAGTATTTT.

J is TRBJ2-7 and V is TRBV19, with D maybe TRBD2 (6 bases). The CDR3 runs to 18 residues. Per the germline V gene, CDR1 is LNHDA and CDR2 is SQIVND (reference sequence). Trimming took 3 bases from V and 0 from J, leaving 21 bases between them. The CDR3 region has the DNA TGTGCCAGTAGTATCTCCCCCCAGACGCGGGGCAGCTCCTACGAGCAGTACTTC. The encoded protein is CASSISPQTRGSSYEQYF.

This clone turned up a few times. V and J are TRBV30 and TRBJ1-2; a possible D gene is TRBD1 (5 bases). CDR1 and CDR2 (germline): GTSNPN, SVGIG (reference sequence). The length of the CDR3 is 14 residues. V gave up 0 bases and J gave up 10 bases, with 18 bases separating them. This chain's CDR3 is CAWSVQNFLGDYTF. The CDR3, as DNA: TGTGCCTGGAGTGTACAGAATTTTCTGGGGGACTACACCTTC.

J is TRBJ1-4 and V is TRBV18, with unresolved D. CDR3 length equals 17 residues. Trimming pared 0 bases from V and 2 bases from J, leaving 13 bases between. Germline V gene sequence: CDR1 KGHSH, CDR2 LQKENI. This CDR3 is CASSPPNPDRTNEKLFF. In nucleotides, the CDR3 is TGTGCCAGCTCACCACCGAATCCAGATCGGACTAATGAAAAACTGTTTTTT.

There are a few counts of this clone. One end of the junction varies from germline; a read error may be responsible. A base in the sequence is ambiguous or unread; the matching residue is shown as X. This rearrangement joins TRBV19 to TRBJ2-3, with D maybe TRBD2 (6 bases). Per the germline V gene, CDR1 is LNHDA and CDR2 is SQIVND (reference sequence). The CDR3 has 13 amino acids. The CDR3 DNA sequence: TGTGCYAGTAAGAGGGAGGGCACAGATACGCAGTATTTT. Translating gives CXSKREGTDTQYF. The full-length CDR3 reads as CASKREGTDTQYF.

Concerning this clone itself: A junction end diverges from the germline sequence, so it may reflect a read error. The chain recombines TRBV19 with TRBJ1-1; D possibly corresponds to TRBD1 (5 bases). The length of the CDR3 is 14 residues. In germline, CDR1 is LNHDA, CDR2 SQIVND (reference sequence). CDR3 DNA: TGTGCCAGTAGTTTCCAGGGACCCAACACTGAAACTTTCTTT. Amino acids: CASSFQGPNTETFF.

This clone has a count of ten or more. The chain is built from TRBV18 and TRBJ2-7, with TRBD2 matching 11 bases. Germline lookup yields CDR1 KGHSH and CDR2 LQKENI. V gave up 6 bases and J gave up 6 bases; unmatched junction bases: 13. The CDR3 loop spans 16 amino acids. The CDR3 nucleotides are TGTGCCAGCTCTCCCACTAGTAGCGGGGGGGCAGGCGAGCAGTACTTC. This sequence encodes CASSPTSSGGAGEQYF.

This sequence joins TRBV11-3 and TRBJ2-7, with TRBD1 identical over 10 bases. This CDR3 is 15 amino acids long. The V gene end was trimmed by 4 bases and the J gene end by 2 bases; junction bases not matched to a gene: 5. The V gene's germline CDR1 is SGHNT and CDR2 YENEEA. CDR3 coding DNA: TGTGCCAGCAGCTCCCGGGACAGGGGTACCTACGAGCAGTACTTC. Translated: CASSSRDRGTYEQYF.

At least ten counts were recorded for this clone. This chain uses TRBV11-3 with TRBJ2-5; D gene uncertain. This CDR3 comprises 15 residues. V gave up 5 bases and J gave up 1 base, with 14 bases separating them. Germline CDR1 reads SGHNT; CDR2 reads YENEEA. The CDR3 DNA reads as TGTGCCAGCAGCCCCCCCCGGGCGCTCCAAGAGACCCAGTACTTC. As protein: CASSPPRALQETQYF.

Only a few counts were recorded for this clone. The rearrangement links TRBV5-1 to TRBJ1-5; D is undetermined. The CDR3 spans 15 residues. V lost 0 bases, J lost 2 bases, and 9 bases lay in between. Germline CDR1 reads SGHRS; CDR2 reads YFSETQ. CDR3 coding DNA: TGCGCCAGCAGCTTGGGCCCGGTTGGCAATCAGCCCCAGCATTTT. As protein: CASSLGPVGNQPQHF.

The chain recombines TRBV11-3 with TRBJ2-7; D remains unclear. The CDR3 is 14 amino acids. Trimming left V 5 bases short and J 0 bases short, with 11 bases between. Germline V gene lookup returns CDR1 SGHNT and CDR2 YENEEA. This CDR3 is CASSPDADSYEQYF. CDR3 DNA: TGTGCCAGCAGCCCGGACGCGGACTCCTACGAGCAGTACTTC.

This clone occurred a few times. The genes are TRBV6-1 and TRBJ1-1; 7 nucleotides align to TRBD1. Germline CDR1 reads MNHNS; CDR2 reads SASEGT. Trimming cost V 1 base and J 9 bases; bases outside gene matches: 5. This CDR3 is built from 13 residues. CDR3 sequence (DNA): TGTGCCAGCAGTGAAGACTACAGGGGAAAAGCTTTCTTT. Its protein is CASSEDYRGKAFF.

The V call is TRBV10-3, the J call TRBJ2-3; D is undetermined. The germline V gene encodes CDR1 ENHRY and CDR2 SYGVKD. This CDR3 is 14 amino acids long. V was pared by 7 bases and J by 0 bases, with 11 bases between. The DNA of the CDR3 is TGTGCCATCAAGAGTGGAGCTAGCACAGATACGCAGTATTTT. Its protein product is CAIKSGASTDTQYF.

This clone has a handful of counts. The chain employs TRBV28 and TRBJ1-3; D is unresolved. CDR3 length: 16 amino acids. With 5 bases removed from V and 0 bases from J, the gap between germline ends came to 14 bases. In germline, CDR1 is MDHEN, CDR2 SYDVKM. The CDR3 DNA reads TGTGCCAGCAGTCCCGCGAAGGGTGTCTCTGGAAACACCATATATTTT. It specifies CASSPAKGVSGNTIYF.

This clone was found a few times. This chain connects TRBV9 to TRBJ1-1; 9 nucleotides agree with TRBD1. The CDR3 has 14 amino acids. CDR1 and CDR2 (germline): SGDLS, YYNGEE. V trimming: 4 bases; J trimming: 5 bases; junction bases outside the gene matches: 6. The DNA for the CDR3 is TGTGCCAGCAGCCTACAGGGGGCGAGGACTGAAGCTTTCTTT. Amino acid sequence: CASSLQGARTEAFF.